This T cell receptor (beta chain) stems from a study of OX40 agonist ivuxolimab in advanced cancers. In terms of the full investigation: The costimulatory receptor OX40 (CD134) was targeted by ivuxolimab, a fully human IgG2 agonistic monoclonal antibody. In the dose-escalation cohort, 70% to 85% of patients were male, and the mean age was approximately 60 years, with a range of roughly 20 to 85. The paper reports the monotherapy dose-escalation portion (N of about 56 patients) of the phase I ivuxolimab trial. Among the roughly 50 dose-escalation patients, 19 had hepatocellular carcinoma, roughly 15 melanoma, 9 renal cell carcinoma and 9 head and neck cancer. The point of sequencing TCRbeta in the periphery was to test whether ivuxolimab changed TCR sequence diversity and drove clonal T-cell expansion. Intravenous ivuxolimab was administered to patients every 2 weeks at six dose levels: 0.01, 0.1, 0.3, 1.5, 3 and 10 mg/kg. Prior anti-PD-1, anti-PD-L1 or anti-CTLA-4 therapy was permitted, and approximately 42% of dose-escalation patients had received checkpoint inhibitors. Partial responses were achieved by three dose-escalation patients, of whom one had hepatocellular carcinoma and two had cutaneous melanoma. Overall results and qualifications from the work: The antigen specificity of the clonally expanded peripheral T cells was not determined. After ivuxolimab, CD8+ T cells had more expanded clones than CD4+ T cells on average. Low levels of normalized T-cell clonal expansion were also shown by some nonresponding patients. In the 0.1-3.0 mg/kg groups, partial responders had among the lowest normalized peripheral clonal expansion, particularly in CD8+ T cells. Clonal expansion of both CD4+ and CD8+ blood T cells was observed from baseline to week 6 at doses 0.1 to 3.0 mg/kg.

On this clone: The antigen it binds to is not known. Base qualities were left out, and no much larger clone turns up one base away.

The junction carries 7 bases between V and J, which are trimmed by 4 bases and 7 bases respectively. From its cysteine to its phenylalanine, the CDR3 spans 11 amino acids. The retained sequence is limited to the CDR3, 33 bases, with the frame set at the first base. For CDR1 and CDR2, the germline V gene lists MNHNS and SASEGT. Genomic DNA was extracted from sorted cells for sequencing of the TCRbeta CDR3 region. The immunoSEQ Assay was used to sequence the TCRbeta CDR3 regions. Imported from immuneACCESS, the table was reduced by TCRdb to in-frame sequences with V and J called. These copies leave out some clones; in studies compared against another copy, an unresolved V gene accounts for under half, and the cause of the remainder is not known. Counted in this sample were roughly 63,000 clones; about 88% of them appeared once. Jointly, the top ten make up about 11% of the sample. Patients with a history of autoimmune disease or receiving systemic immunosuppression were excluded from the trial. Peripheral blood for TCR sequencing was drawn from every dose cohort at baseline, at cycle 4 day 1 and at cycle 7 day 1. Samples were obtained from an open-label, multicenter, first-in-human phase I dose-escalation trial of ivuxolimab. Adults with locally advanced or metastatic melanoma, renal cell carcinoma, hepatocellular carcinoma or head and neck squamous cell carcinoma were enrolled in the trial. Before TCR sequencing, CD4+ T cells and CD8+ T cells were sorted from peripheral blood as separate populations.

This clonotype originated in an adult with an advanced solid tumor such as melanoma, head and neck, liver or kidney cancer. The V and J segments used are TRBV6-1 and TRBJ1-2; the D gene is perhaps TRBD1, on 5 matching bases. Material: CD4+ or CD8+ T cells sorted from blood, obtained in a trial of the OX40 agonist ivuxolimab. This receptor has the CDR3 CASSGGVGYTF. The DNA sequence is given as TGTGCCAGCAGTGGGGGGGTTGGCTACACCTTC.